The rows below give T cell receptor beta chains drawn from one sample of a study of blood T cell repertoires in COVID-19. This table comes from immunoSEQ multiplex PCR, and its TCRdb copy is limited to in-frame clones, with some not included. This table has tens of thousands of clones, over 75% appearing once. Sequencing used peripheral blood. The origin of the receptors is a man between 70 and 80 years old with active COVID-19. Both conserved end residues are part of each CDR3. A D gene is named only where the DNA matches it firmly. Expanded clones are given a class, and other clones once, few, many or no size at all.

j_call v_call d_call clone_size cdr3_aa cdr3_nt
TRBJ1-2 TRBV9 . . CASRRDTTYTF TGTGCCAGCAGGAGGGACACCACATACACCTTC
TRBJ1-5 TRBV7-9 . once CASSLDSGRSQPQHF TGTGCCAGCAGCTTAGATTCAGGGAGGAGTCAGCCCCAGCATTTT
TRBJ1-6 TRBV5-1 TRBD1 once CASSLGQGVGNSPLHF TGCGCCAGCAGCCTGGGACAGGGGGTAGGTAATTCACCCCTCCACTTT
TRBJ2-1 TRBV7-2 TRBD2 . CASSLSGGTNEQFF TGTGCCAGCAGCTTAAGCGGGGGGACCAATGAGCAGTTCTTC
TRBJ1-2 TRBV6-5 TRBD1 many CASTYGTGINYGYTF TGTGCCAGCACCTACGGGACAGGCATTAACTATGGCTACACCTTC
TRBJ2-2 TRBV5-1 TRBD2 . CASSFGGMNTGELFF TGCGCCAGCAGCTTCGGGGGGATGAACACCGGGGAGCTGTTTTTT
TRBJ1-6 TRBV27 TRBD1 few CASSFWTGNFSPLHF TGTGCCAGCAGTTTCTGGACAGGGAATTTCTCACCCCTCCACTTT
TRBJ2-7 TRBV3-1/TRBV3-2 TRBD2 once CASSLSGRVGEQYF TGTGCCAGCAGCCTCTCGGGGAGGGTTGGCGAGCAGTACTTC
TRBJ2-7 TRBV19 . . CASSREGQASYEQYF TGTGCCAGTAGTCGAGAGGGTCAGGCCTCCTACGAGCAGTACTTC
TRBJ1-1 TRBV7-9 TRBD1 . CASSSDRAAEAFF TGTGCCAGCAGCTCAGACAGGGCCGCTGAAGCTTTCTTT